The source of this T cell receptor (beta chain) is a study of T cell changes during pregnancy in multiple sclerosis (dated by TCRdb to the late 2010s). Regarding the research as a whole: The study examined how the T cell repertoire changed over the course of pregnancy in women with multiple sclerosis.

The receptor library was made with the immunoSEQ multiplex PCR assay. In its TCRdb copy, this immuneACCESS table keeps in-frame sequences only and misses some clones. Where compared with another copy, unresolved V genes explain less than half of these, and the others have no known cause. Counted in this sample were 20,000 to 25,000 clones; roughly 85% of them appeared once. In total, the top ten clones hold around 8% of the sample. V ends up 5 bases short and J 7 bases short, with an unmatched junction base count of 10. Based on the germline V gene (reference sequence), the CDR1 and CDR2 sequences are SEHNR and FQNEAQ. From cysteine to phenylalanine, the CDR3 is 15 amino acids long. The CDR3 DNA has 45 bases and is translated from base 1. Comment on this clone: Its antigen remains unidentified. Base qualities are not at hand, and no much larger clone is one base apart.

This sequence originates from a female donor in good health, enrolled as a control in a pregnancy study. The chain is made from TRBV7-9 and TRBJ2-3, with 9 bases in between that match TRBD2. Specimen: CD8+ T cells from peripheral blood mononuclear cells, collected in the first trimester of pregnancy. The nucleotide sequence is TGTGCCAGCAGCCCCCTGGCGGGGGGGGTTCATACGCAGTATTTT. Translated, this gives CASSPLAGGVHTQYF.